A selection of T cell receptor beta chains follows, all from one sample in a study of blood T cell repertoires in COVID-19. The protocol was immunoSEQ multiplex PCR, while the TCRdb copy is restricted to in-frame clones and leaves out a portion. The sample yields 250,000 or so clones, approximately 85% seen once. Sequencing used PBMCs or T cells enriched from blood (not recorded which). These TCRs come from a woman aged 45-60 years who had recovered from COVID-19. Each CDR3 is given with its conserved first and last residue. The D gene is left open where the match is weak. Not every row has a clone size; where given, it reads once, few, many or a size class.

v_gene: TRBV4-1; d_gene: -; abundance: -; j_gene: TRBJ2-1; CDR3nt: TGCGCCAGCAGCCAAGACCGGCTAGCGAGCAATGAGCAGTTCTTC; CDR3aa: CASSQDRLASNEQFF
v_gene: TRBV19; d_gene: TRBD1; abundance: -; j_gene: TRBJ1-5; CDR3nt: TGTGCCAGTAGAAACGTACAGGGGATCATTGGTCAGCCCCAGCATTTT; CDR3aa: CASRNVQGIIGQPQHF
v_gene: TRBV18; d_gene: -; abundance: -; j_gene: TRBJ2-7; CDR3nt: TGTGCCAGCTCACCAGTGAGGGTCAACGAGCAGTACTTC; CDR3aa: CASSPVRVNEQYF
v_gene: TRBV6-5; d_gene: -; abundance: -; j_gene: TRBJ2-7; CDR3nt: TGTGCCAGCAGTCCTCGGGACGAGCAGTACTTC; CDR3aa: CASSPRDEQYF
v_gene: TRBV6-2/TRBV6-3; d_gene: -; abundance: -; j_gene: TRBJ1-5; CDR3nt: TGTGCCAGCGGCCCCGGGACAACCAATCAGCCCCAGCATTTT; CDR3aa: CASGPGTTNQPQHF
v_gene: TRBV2; d_gene: -; abundance: few; j_gene: TRBJ2-5; CDR3nt: TGTGCCAGCAGTAGAGGCGGGGAGACCCAGTACTTC; CDR3aa: CASSRGGETQYF
v_gene: TRBV28; d_gene: -; abundance: once; j_gene: TRBJ1-1; CDR3nt: TGTGCCAGCAGTTTATTAGGGGTAAGCACTGAAGCTTTCTTT; CDR3aa: CASSLLGVSTEAFF
v_gene: TRBV6-5; d_gene: TRBD1; abundance: -; j_gene: TRBJ2-7; CDR3nt: TGTGCCACCAGGGACAGGGGGTACGAGCAGTACTTC; CDR3aa: CATRDRGYEQYF
v_gene: TRBV6-5; d_gene: -; abundance: -; j_gene: TRBJ1-1; CDR3nt: TGTGCCAGCAGAAGCCCCCTGGCGGCGAACACTGAAGCTTTCTTT; CDR3aa: CASRSPLAANTEAFF
v_gene: TRBV7-3; d_gene: -; abundance: -; j_gene: TRBJ2-3; CDR3nt: TGTGCCAGCAGCTCCCGTGTCGGGAGTGCAGATACGCAGTATTTT; CDR3aa: CASSSRVGSADTQYF
v_gene: TRBV27; d_gene: TRBD1; abundance: -; j_gene: TRBJ2-7; CDR3nt: TGTGCCAGCAGTCCCTCCACAGGGGATAGGGCCTACGAGCAGTACTTC; CDR3aa: CASSPSTGDRAYEQYF
v_gene: TRBV6-5; d_gene: -; abundance: -; j_gene: TRBJ2-2; CDR3nt: TGTGCCAGCAGTTACCTCACTAGCACCGGGGAGCTGTTTTTT; CDR3aa: CASSYLTSTGELFF
v_gene: TRBV21-1; d_gene: -; abundance: -; j_gene: TRBJ2-7; CDR3nt: TGTGCCAGCAGAAAAAGCGGGACAGGCTTCTCCGACGAGCAGTACTTC; CDR3aa: CASRKSGTGFSDEQYF
v_gene: TRBV5-4; d_gene: -; abundance: once; j_gene: TRBJ2-7; CDR3nt: TGTGCCAGCAGCTTAGACACCTACGAGCAGTACTTC; CDR3aa: CASSLDTYEQYF
v_gene: TRBV5-1; d_gene: -; abundance: -; j_gene: TRBJ1-1; CDR3nt: TGCGCCAGCAGCCCAGAGGCAGGGAGGGGAACTGAAGCTTTCTTT; CDR3aa: CASSPEAGRGTEAFF
v_gene: TRBV6-5; d_gene: -; abundance: -; j_gene: TRBJ2-1; CDR3nt: TGTGCCAGCAGAGAGACAGACAATGAGCAGTTCTTC; CDR3aa: CASRETDNEQFF
v_gene: TRBV19; d_gene: -; abundance: once; j_gene: TRBJ1-5; CDR3nt: TGTGCCAGCCAGGCGGGTCAAACCAGGGGAGGCAATCAGCCCCAGCATTTT; CDR3aa: CASQAGQTRGGNQPQHF